This T cell receptor (beta chain) was recorded in a study of tissue T cells after allogeneic stem cell transplantation. Study-wide findings and caveats: Shared clones across patients were few; motif clustering revealed tissue-specific shared signatures. Blood and spleen captured only part of the tissue TCR repertoire.

Note on this clone: Its antigen remains unknown. Gene names and germline match the mouse. The CDR3 end lies 1 residue beyond the end of the read and is filled in from the germline J gene.

Germline CDR1 SNHLY, CDR2 FYNGKV (reference sequence). The CDR3 is 14 residues long. V was cut by 3 bases and J by 0 bases, with 6 bases left in between. Time point in this sample: mouse harvest day 14 after allogeneic transplant. Each mouse received 10^7 T-cell-depleted marrow cells plus 10^6 splenic CD5+ T cells by tail vein. TCRbeta CDR3 was sequenced at survey depth with template counts. Method: immunoSEQ multiplex PCR; TCRdb's copy keeps in-frame clones and lacks some. Of 7,500 to 9,000 clones listed, roughly a third are singletons. Sequenced material: skin. The clonotype was recovered from a female BALB/c mouse given C57BL/6 T cells with graft-versus-host disease after an allogeneic hematopoietic cell transplant. The chain uses TRBV3 and TRBJ2-1, with D unclear. The CDR3 bases that were read are TGTGCCAGCAGCTTGAGGAGTAACTATGCTGAGCAGTTC. It translates to CASSLRSNYAEQF. The complete CDR3 sequence is CASSLRSNYAEQFF.